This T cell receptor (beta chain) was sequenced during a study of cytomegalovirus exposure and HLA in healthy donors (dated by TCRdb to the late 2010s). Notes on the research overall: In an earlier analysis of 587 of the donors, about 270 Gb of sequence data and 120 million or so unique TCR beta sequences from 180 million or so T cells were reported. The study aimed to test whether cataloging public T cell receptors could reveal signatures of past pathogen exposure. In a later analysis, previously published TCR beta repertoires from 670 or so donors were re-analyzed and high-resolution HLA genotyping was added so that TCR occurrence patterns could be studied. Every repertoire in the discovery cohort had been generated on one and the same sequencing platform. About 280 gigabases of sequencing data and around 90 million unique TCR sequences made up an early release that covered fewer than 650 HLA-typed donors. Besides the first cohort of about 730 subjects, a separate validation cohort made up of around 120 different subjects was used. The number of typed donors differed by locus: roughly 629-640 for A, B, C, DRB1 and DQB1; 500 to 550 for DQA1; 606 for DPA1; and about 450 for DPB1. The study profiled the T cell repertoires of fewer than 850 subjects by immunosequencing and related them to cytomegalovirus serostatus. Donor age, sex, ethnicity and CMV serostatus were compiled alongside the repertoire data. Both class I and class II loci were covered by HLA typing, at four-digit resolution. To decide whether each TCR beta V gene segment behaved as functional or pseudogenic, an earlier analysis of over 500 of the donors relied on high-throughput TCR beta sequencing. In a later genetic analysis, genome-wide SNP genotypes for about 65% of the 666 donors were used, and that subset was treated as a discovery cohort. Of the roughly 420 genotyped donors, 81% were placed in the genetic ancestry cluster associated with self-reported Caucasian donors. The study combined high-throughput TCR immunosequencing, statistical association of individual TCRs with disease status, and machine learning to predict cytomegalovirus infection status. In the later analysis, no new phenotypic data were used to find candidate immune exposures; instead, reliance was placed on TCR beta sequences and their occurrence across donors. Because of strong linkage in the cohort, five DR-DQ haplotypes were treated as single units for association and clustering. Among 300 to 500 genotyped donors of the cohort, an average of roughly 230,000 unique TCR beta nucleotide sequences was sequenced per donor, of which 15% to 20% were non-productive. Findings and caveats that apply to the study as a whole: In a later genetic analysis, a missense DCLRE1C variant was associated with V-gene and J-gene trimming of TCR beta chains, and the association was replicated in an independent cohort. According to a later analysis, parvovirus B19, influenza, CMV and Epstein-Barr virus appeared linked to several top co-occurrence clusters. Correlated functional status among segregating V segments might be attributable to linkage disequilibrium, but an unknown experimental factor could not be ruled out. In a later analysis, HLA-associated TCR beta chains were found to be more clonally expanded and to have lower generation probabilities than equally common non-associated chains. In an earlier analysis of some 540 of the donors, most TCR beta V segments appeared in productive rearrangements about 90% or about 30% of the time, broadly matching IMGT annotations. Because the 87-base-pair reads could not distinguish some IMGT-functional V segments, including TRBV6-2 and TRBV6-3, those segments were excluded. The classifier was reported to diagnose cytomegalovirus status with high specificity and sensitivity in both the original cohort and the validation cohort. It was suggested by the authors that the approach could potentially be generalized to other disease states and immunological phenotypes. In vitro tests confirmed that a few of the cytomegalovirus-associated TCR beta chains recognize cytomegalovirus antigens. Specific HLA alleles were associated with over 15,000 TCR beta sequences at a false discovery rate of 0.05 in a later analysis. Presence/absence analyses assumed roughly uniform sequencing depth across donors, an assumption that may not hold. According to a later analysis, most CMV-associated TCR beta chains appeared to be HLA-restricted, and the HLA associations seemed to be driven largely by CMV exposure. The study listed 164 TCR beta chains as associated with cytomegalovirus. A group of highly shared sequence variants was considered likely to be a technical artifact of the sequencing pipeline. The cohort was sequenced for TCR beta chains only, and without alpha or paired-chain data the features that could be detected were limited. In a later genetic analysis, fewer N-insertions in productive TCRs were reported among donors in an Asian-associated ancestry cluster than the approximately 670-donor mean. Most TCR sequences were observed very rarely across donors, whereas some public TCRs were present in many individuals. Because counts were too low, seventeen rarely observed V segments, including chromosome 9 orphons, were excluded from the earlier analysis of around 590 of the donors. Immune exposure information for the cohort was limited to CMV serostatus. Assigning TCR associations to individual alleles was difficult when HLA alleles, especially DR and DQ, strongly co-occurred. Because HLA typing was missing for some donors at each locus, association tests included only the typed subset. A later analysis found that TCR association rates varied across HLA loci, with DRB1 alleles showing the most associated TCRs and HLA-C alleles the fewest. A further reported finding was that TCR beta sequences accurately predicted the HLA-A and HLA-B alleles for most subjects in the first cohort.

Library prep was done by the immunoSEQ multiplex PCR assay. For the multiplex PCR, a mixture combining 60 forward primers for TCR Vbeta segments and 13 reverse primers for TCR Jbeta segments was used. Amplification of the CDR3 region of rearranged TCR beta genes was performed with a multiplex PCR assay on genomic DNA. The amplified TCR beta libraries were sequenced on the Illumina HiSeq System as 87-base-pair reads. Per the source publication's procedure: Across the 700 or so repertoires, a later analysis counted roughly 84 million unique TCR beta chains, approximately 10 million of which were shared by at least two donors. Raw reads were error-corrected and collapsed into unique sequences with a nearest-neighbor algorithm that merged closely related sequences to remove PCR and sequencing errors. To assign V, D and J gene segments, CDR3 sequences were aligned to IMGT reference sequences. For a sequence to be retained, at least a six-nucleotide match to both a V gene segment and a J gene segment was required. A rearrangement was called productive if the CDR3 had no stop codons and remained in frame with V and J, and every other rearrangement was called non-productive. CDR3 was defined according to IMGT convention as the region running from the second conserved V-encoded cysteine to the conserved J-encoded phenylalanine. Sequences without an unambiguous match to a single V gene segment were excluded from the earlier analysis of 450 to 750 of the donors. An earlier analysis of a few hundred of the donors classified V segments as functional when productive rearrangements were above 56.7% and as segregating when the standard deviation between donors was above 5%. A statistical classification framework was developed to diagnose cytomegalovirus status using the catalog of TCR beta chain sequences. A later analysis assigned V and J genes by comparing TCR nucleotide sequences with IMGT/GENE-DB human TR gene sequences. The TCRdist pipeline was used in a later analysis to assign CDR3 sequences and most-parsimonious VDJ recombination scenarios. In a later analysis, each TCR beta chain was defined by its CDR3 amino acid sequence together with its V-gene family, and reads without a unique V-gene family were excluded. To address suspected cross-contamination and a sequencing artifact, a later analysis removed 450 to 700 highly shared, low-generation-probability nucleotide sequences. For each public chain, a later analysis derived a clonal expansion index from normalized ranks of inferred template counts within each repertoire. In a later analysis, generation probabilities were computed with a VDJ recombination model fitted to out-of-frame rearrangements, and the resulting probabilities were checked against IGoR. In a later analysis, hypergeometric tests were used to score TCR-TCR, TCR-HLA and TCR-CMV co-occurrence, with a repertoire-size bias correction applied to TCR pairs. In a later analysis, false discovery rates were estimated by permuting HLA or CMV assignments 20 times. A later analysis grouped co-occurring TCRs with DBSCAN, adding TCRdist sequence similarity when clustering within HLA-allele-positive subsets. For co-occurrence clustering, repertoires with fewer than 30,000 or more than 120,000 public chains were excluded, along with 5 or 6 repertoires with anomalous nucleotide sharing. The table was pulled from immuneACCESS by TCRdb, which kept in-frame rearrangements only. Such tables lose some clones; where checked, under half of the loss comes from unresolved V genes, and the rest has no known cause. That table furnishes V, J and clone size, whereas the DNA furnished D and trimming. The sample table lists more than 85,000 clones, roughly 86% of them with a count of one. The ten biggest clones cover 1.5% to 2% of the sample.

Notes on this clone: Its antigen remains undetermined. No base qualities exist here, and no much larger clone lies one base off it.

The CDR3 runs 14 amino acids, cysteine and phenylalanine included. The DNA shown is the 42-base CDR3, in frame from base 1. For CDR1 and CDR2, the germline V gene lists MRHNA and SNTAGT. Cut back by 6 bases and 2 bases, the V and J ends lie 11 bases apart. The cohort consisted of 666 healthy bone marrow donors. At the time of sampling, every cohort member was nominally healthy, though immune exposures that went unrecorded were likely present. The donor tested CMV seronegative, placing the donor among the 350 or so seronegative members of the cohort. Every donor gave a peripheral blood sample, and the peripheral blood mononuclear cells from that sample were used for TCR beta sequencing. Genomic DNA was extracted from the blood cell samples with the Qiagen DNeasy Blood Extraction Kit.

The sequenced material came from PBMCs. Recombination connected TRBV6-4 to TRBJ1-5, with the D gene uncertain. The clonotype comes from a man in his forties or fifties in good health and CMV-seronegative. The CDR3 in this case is CASSPVFGNQPQHF. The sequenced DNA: TGTGCCAGCAGCCCCGTTTTCGGCAATCAGCCCCAGCATTTT.